This entry features one T cell receptor beta chain sequence. Its antigen is not known. Time point given: cycle 4 day 1 (C4D1), after 6 weeks of nivolumab. Each patient's relapse followed autologous stem cell transplantation, and brentuximab vedotin exposure varied. Researchers report purifying CD4+ T cells from thawed PBMCs by magnetic negative selection. This record comes from a study of PD-1 blockade in classical Hodgkin lymphoma. Assay used: immunoSEQ multiplex PCR; TCRdb lists only in-frame clones, some missing. The sample contains about 20,000 clones, approximately 70% of which appear only once. V lost 5 bases to trimming and J lost 4 bases; unmatched junction nucleotides: 7. The germline gives CDR1 MRHNA, CDR2 SNTAGT. CDR3 length: 15 residues. Study results and limitations: Reports indicated that newly diagnosed patients had lower baseline TCR diversity than healthy donors did. While CD8+ TCR diversity did not rise significantly by C4D1, CD4+ TCR diversity did.

The starting material was CD4+ T cells from blood, obtained before the fourth cycle of nivolumab. The chain links TRBV6-4 to TRBJ2-2; TRBD1 aligns across 7 bases. This receptor was identified in a human donor with classical Hodgkin lymphoma. CDR3 residues: CASSPDRVATGELFF. The CDR3, as DNA: TGTGCCAGCAGTCCCGACAGGGTGGCCACCGGGGAGCTGTTTTTT.